This T cell receptor (beta chain) appears in the sequencing data of a study of T cell clonality in common variable immunodeficiency. Study results and limitations: CVID patient heterogeneity limited repertoire-clinical complication correlations. In common variable immunodeficiency, TCR beta chains reportedly carried fewer deletions and N-nucleotide insertions. Fewer TCRbeta clones were shared among CVID subjects than controls.

A note on this clone: Its specificity is not known.

Most patients and controls had Caucasian heritage. Donors gave roughly 4.5 to 8.5 ml heparinized peripheral whole blood. Libraries were prepared by immunoSEQ multiplex PCR; TCRdb keeps only in-frame clonotypes and omits some of them. The table lists 15,000 to 25,000 clones, no singletons, with approximately 26% in the top ten. The source material was peripheral blood mononuclear cells. This clonotype was sampled from a human donor with common variable immunodeficiency.

The CDR3 spells CASRAGTDYSYSYEQYF. CDR3 DNA (partial): TGTGCCAGCAGAGCCGGGACAGATTACTCCTACTCCTACGAG. This sequence joins TRBV6-2 or TRBV6-3 and TRBJ2-7, with 7 bases matching TRBD1. With the read ending 3 residues before the CDR3 end, the germline J gene is used to fill in that end. With 6 bases clipped from V and 0 bases from J, the junction kept 14 bases outside the gene matches. Germline lookup yields CDR1 MNHEY and CDR2 SVGEGT. This CDR3 contains 17 residues.